The table lists the clone carrying this T cell receptor beta chain with many counts. What it binds is unknown. Those donors who had ophthalmopathy presented with moderate-to-severe activity, a CAS of ≥3, a NOSPECS of ≥4 and a duration under 3 months. There are 12 residues in the CDR3. The V and J ends lost 1 base and 6 bases respectively, with 3 bases between them. In germline, CDR1 is MDHEN, CDR2 SYDVKM. Amplification from RNA transcripts yielded the TCR beta CDR3 regions. First-round RT-PCR employed HTBI primers, with a second-round multiplex PCR after it. Via MiXCR, TCRdb re-called the multiplex PCR reads, giving one row per CDR3 protein. The sample yields approximately 500,000 distinct CDR3 sequences, under 15% seen once. This sample was taken from a study of Graves' ophthalmopathy and Graves' hyperthyroidism. As for the study in general: Prior to any treatment, peripheral blood was collected at the time of initial diagnosis. Study conclusions and caveats: Blood also contained most of the expanded thyroid clonotypes above 0.001 frequency.

This sequence was found in a woman in her 30s with Graves' ophthalmopathy. Sequencing was done on a sample of blood. V usage is TRBV28 and J usage is TRBJ2-2; the D is unclear. CDR3 loop: CASSLYAGELFF. CDR3 sequence (DNA): TGTGCCAGCAGTTTATACGCCGGGGAGCTGTTTTTT.